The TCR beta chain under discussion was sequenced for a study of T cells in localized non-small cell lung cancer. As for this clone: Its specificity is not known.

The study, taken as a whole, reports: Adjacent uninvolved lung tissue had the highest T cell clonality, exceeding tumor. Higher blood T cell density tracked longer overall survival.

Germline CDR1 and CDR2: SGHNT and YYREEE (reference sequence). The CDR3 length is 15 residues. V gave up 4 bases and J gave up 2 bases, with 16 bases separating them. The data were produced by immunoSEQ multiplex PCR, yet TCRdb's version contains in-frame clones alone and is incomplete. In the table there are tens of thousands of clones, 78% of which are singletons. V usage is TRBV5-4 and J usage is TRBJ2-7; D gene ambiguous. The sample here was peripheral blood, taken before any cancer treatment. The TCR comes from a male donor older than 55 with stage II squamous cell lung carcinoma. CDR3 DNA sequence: TGTGCCAGCAGCACCCCGGAAGATTCTACCTACGAGCAGTACTTC. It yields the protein CASSTPEDSTYEQYF. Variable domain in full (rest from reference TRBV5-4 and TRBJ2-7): ETGVTQSPTHLIKTRGQQVTLRCSSQSGHNTVSWYQQALGQGPQFIFQYYREEENGRGNFPPRFSGLQFPNYSSELNVNALELDDSALYLCASSTPEDSTYEQYFGPGTRLTVT.